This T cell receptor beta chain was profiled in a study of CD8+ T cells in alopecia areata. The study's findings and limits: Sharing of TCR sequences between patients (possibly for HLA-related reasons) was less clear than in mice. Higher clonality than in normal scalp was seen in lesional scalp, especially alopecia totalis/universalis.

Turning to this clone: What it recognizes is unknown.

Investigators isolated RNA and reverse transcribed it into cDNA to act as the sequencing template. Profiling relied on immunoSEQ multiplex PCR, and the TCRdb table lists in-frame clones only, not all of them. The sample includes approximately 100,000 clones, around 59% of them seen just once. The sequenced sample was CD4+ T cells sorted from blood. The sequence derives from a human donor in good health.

For the CDR3, the DNA is TGTGCCAGCCGTGCCCCTAGCGGGGCCACAGATACGCAGTATTTT. Its translation: CASRAPSGATDTQYF. The chain joins TRBV2 to TRBJ2-3; 9 nucleotides match TRBD2. The germline V gene has CDR1 SNHLY and CDR2 FYNNEI. This CDR3 spans 15 amino acids. V dropped 8 bases and J dropped 2; count of bases not matched to a gene: 8.